This T cell receptor beta chain was documented in a study of T cell responses to AZD1222 COVID-19 vaccine. Study outcomes and limitations: Without day 14 samples, only post-peak T cell repertoires were studied. Spike-spanning, vaccine-associated CD4 TCRs were dominant at 160-218 and 743-854.

With respect to this clone: Antigen unknown.

CDR1 is MDHEN and CDR2 is SYDVKM in the germline V gene. The V segment lost 6 bases and the J segment 6 bases; nucleotides outside the gene matches: 22. The CDR3 has 19 residues. Repertoires were generated with immunoSEQ multiplex PCR, while TCRdb's copy carries only in-frame clones and drops some. The data show approximately 100,000 clones, nearly 95% seen once. The chain joins TRBV28 to TRBJ1-5; 8 nucleotides line up with TRBD1. The sequencing used peripheral blood, collected on day 0 of AZD1222 vaccination. The source is an adult in good health. CDR3 DNA sequence: TGTGCCAGCAGCCGGCGACAGGGGAGGGCCCAATATGGGGGTCAGCCCCAGCATTTT. Protein sequence: CASSRRQGRAQYGGQPQHF.